This TCR beta chain was identified during a study of OX40 agonist ivuxolimab in advanced cancers. Some clones are missing from TCRdb's copy, which holds only in-frame ones; the method was immunoSEQ multiplex PCR. The sample contains tens of thousands of clones, approximately 90% of which appear only once. CDR1 and CDR2 (germline): SGHDT, YYEEEE. The V segment lost 0 bases and the J segment 5 bases; nucleotides outside the gene matches: 7. This CDR3 is built from 17 residues. This TCR was sampled from an adult with an advanced solid tumor such as melanoma, head and neck, liver or kidney cancer. The material sequenced was CD4+ or CD8+ T cells sorted from blood, taken in a trial of the OX40 agonist ivuxolimab. J is TRBJ2-1 and V is TRBV5-6; TRBD2 matches 11 bases. CDR3 DNA: TGTGCCAGCAGCTTGGTGGGACTAGCGGAAAATCACAATGAGCAGTTCTTC. It codes for CASSLVGLAENHNEQFF.